A selection of T cell receptor beta chains follows, all from one sample in a study of blood T cell repertoires in COVID-19. The protocol was immunoSEQ multiplex PCR, while the TCRdb copy is restricted to in-frame clones and leaves out a portion. Among 50,000 to 70,000 clones listed, 65% to 85% were seen once. The sample consisted of peripheral blood. The source is a man in his 60s with acute or convalescent COVID-19. CDR3s include the opening cysteine and the closing phenylalanine or tryptophan. A D gene is named only where the DNA matches it firmly. Only some rows state a clone size, as once, few, many or a class for expanded clones.

d_call	v_call	clone_size	j_call	cdr3_nt	cdr3_aa
TRBD1	TRBV5-5	NA	TRBJ1-1	TGTGCCAGCAGCGGGGGACAGGGGGTGAGGAATGAAGCTTTCTTT	CASSGGQGVRNEAFF
NA	TRBV7-9	NA	TRBJ1-2	TGTGCCAGCAGCTTAGACAGTTCGGGCTACACCTTC	CASSLDSSGYTF
NA	TRBV5-8	NA	TRBJ1-1	TGTGCCAGCAGCCGGCACAGGAACACTGAAGCTTTCTTT	CASSRHRNTEAFF
TRBD1	TRBV19	NA	TRBJ2-2	TGTGCCAGTACGAATTACAGGGGGCGAGAAGGGACCGGGGAGCTGTTTTTT	CASTNYRGREGTGELFF
NA	TRBV28	NA	TRBJ1-1	TGTGCCAGCAGAGAGGGAGGGAAGCCCACTGAAGCTTTCTTT	CASREGGKPTEAFF
TRBD1	TRBV5-6	NA	TRBJ2-1	TGTGCCAGCAGCTTTCTCGGGGACAGGGGATACAATGAGCAGTTCTTC	CASSFLGDRGYNEQFF
TRBD1	TRBV5-1	NA	TRBJ1-1	TGCGCCAGCATGGCCAGGACAGGGGGCATCGTTGCCACTGAAGCTTTCTTT	CASMARTGGIVATEAFF
NA	TRBV6-1	NA	TRBJ1-2	TGTGCCAGCAGTGATAATAAACAGGGTAACTATGGCTACACCTTC	CASSDNKQGNYGYTF
NA	TRBV2	NA	TRBJ2-5	TGTGCCAGCAGTGGAGGGAGAAGCAACGGGGAGACCCAGTACTTC	CASSGGRSNGETQYF
NA	TRBV20-1	NA	TRBJ1-4	TGCAGTGTCGCCAGGGAAAAACTGTTTTTT	CSVAREKLFF
TRBD1	TRBV5-1	once	TRBJ2-7	TGCGCCAGCAGCTTAGGGACAGGGTACGAGCAGTACTTC	CASSLGTGYEQYF
NA	TRBV9	once	TRBJ1-6	TGTGCCAGCAGCCCGATTACAGGGAATTCACCCCTCCACTTT	CASSPITGNSPLHF
TRBD2	TRBV6-1	NA	TRBJ2-3	TGTGCCAGCAGTGAATTAGTGGGTTCGGCGGGGGGGACAGATACGCAGTATTTT	CASSELVGSAGGTDTQYF
TRBD1	TRBV5-1	few	TRBJ1-1	TGCGCCAGCCGATGGAGGGACAGCACTGAAGCTTTCTTT	CASRWRDSTEAFF
TRBD1	TRBV2	NA	TRBJ1-2	TGTGCCAGCAGTGAGGGGACAGGGGTGGGCTACACCTTC	CASSEGTGVGYTF
TRBD1	TRBV28	NA	TRBJ1-1	TGTGCCAGCACCCAGGGGGGCACTGAAGCTTTCTTT	CASTQGGTEAFF
TRBD2	TRBV6-1	few	TRBJ2-1	TGTGCCAGCAGTGAACAGCGGGGCGGGCCCTTCTTCCTTTACAATGAGCAGTTCTTC	CASSEQRGGPFFLYNEQFF
NA	TRBV7-9	NA	TRBJ1-1	TGTGCCAGCAGCTTTGGGGGCGGTGGGACTGAAGCTTTCTTT	CASSFGGGGTEAFF
NA	TRBV30	NA	TRBJ2-7	TGTGCCTGGAGTGTCAGGCTGAACGAGCAGTACTTC	CAWSVRLNEQYF
NA	TRBV25-1	NA	TRBJ1-6	TGTGCCAGCAGTGAAGGGCCTTCGTTGTATTCACCCCTCCACTTT	CASSEGPSLYSPLHF
NA	TRBV24-1	NA	TRBJ2-3	TGTGCCACCAGTGATTTCGGAGGGGAGCTCACAGATACGCAGTATTTT	CATSDFGGELTDTQYF
NA	TRBV21-1	NA	TRBJ2-5	TGTGCCAGCAGCAAAGTCCCGGGACAGGTCGGGGAGACCCAGTACTTC	CASSKVPGQVGETQYF
NA	TRBV11-2	NA	TRBJ2-1	TGTGCCAGCAGCTTAGAAAGAACCTCCGGCAATGAGCAGTTCTTC	CASSLERTSGNEQFF
TRBD1	TRBV5-4	NA	TRBJ1-5	TGTGCCAGCAGCCCTGGAGGGGGACAGGGGGCATCCCAGCCCCAGCATTTT	CASSPGGGQGASQPQHF
NA	TRBV9	NA	TRBJ2-3	TGTGCCAGCAGCGCGGGACTGGGCACAGATACGCAGTATTTT	CASSAGLGTDTQYF
NA	TRBV2	NA	TRBJ1-1	TGTGCCAGCAGTGAAACGGGGGTGGGAACTGAAGCTTTCTTT	CASSETGVGTEAFF
TRBD1	TRBV2	NA	TRBJ2-5	TGTGCCAGCCGGACAGGGGAGGAGACCCAGTACTTC	CASRTGEETQYF
TRBD1	TRBV13	once	TRBJ2-7	TGTGCCAGCAGCTTGACAGGGGCAGTCGCCCACGAGCAGTACTTC	CASSLTGAVAHEQYF
NA	TRBV5-1	once	TRBJ2-5	TGCGCCAGCAGCGAACAGGGTCGGGAAGAGACCCAGTACTTC	CASSEQGREETQYF
NA	TRBV18	NA	TRBJ2-7	TGTGCCAGCTCTACCGGGAGCTACGAGCAGTACTTC	CASSTGSYEQYF
NA	TRBV2	NA	TRBJ1-1	TGTGCCAGCAGTGAAAGGTGGGCGGGGGGGAACACTGAAGCTTTCTTT	CASSERWAGGNTEAFF
NA	TRBV27	NA	TRBJ1-2	TGTGCCAGCAGTTTGGGCAGGGGTCATGGCTACACCTTC	CASSLGRGHGYTF
TRBD1	TRBV5-1	NA	TRBJ1-2	TGCGCCAGCACTGACAGGGACTCTGGCTACACCTTC	CASTDRDSGYTF
NA	TRBV19	NA	TRBJ1-6	TGTGCCAGTCAGTGGGGGGAAGAGTCGCCCCTCCACTTT	CASQWGEESPLHF
TRBD1	TRBV6-5	NA	TRBJ1-1	TGTGCCAGCAGTCTCACAGGGGACACTGAAGCTTTCTTT	CASSLTGDTEAFF
TRBD2	TRBV7-9	NA	TRBJ2-2	TGTGCCAGCAGCCCCCCGGGGGGGCGAGACACCGGGGAGCTGTTTTTT	CASSPPGGRDTGELFF
TRBD1	TRBV5-4	once	TRBJ1-2	TGTGCCAGCAGCAGGGGGACAGGGGAGGGCTACACCTTC	CASSRGTGEGYTF
NA	TRBV9	NA	TRBJ1-5	TGTGCCAGCAGCAAGGGACTCTACAATCAGCCCCAGCATTTT	CASSKGLYNQPQHF
TRBD1	TRBV24-1	NA	TRBJ2-5	TGTGCCACCAGTGATTCCGGACAGGGCCCGGAGACCCAGTACTTC	CATSDSGQGPETQYF